These T cell receptor beta chains were read from a single sample in a study of Ad26.COV2.S vaccination and SARS-CoV-2 variants. Assay used: immunoSEQ multiplex PCR; TCRdb lists only in-frame clones, some missing. This table holds about 350,000 clones, about 88% found once. The specimen comprised peripheral blood, sampled in a trial of Ad26.COV2.S vaccine versus placebo. These receptors came from a person aged 18-60 years who received the Ad26.COV2.S COVID-19 vaccine or a placebo. Each CDR3 is given with its conserved first and last residue. D genes are given only for firm matches. The size field is filled for only some rows; it gives once, few, many or a size class.

CDR3 protein	CDR3 DNA	clone size	J gene	V gene	D gene
CASSYTTGRETQYF	TGTGCCAGCAGTTACACGACAGGGAGGGAGACCCAGTACTTC	few	TRBJ2-5	TRBV6-5	-
CASSRQGYGYTF	TGTGCCAGCAGTCGACAGGGTTATGGCTACACCTTC	few	TRBJ1-2	TRBV27	TRBD1
CASSPQGGETQYF	TGTGCCAGCAGCCCACAGGGTGGGGAGACCCAGTACTTC	-	TRBJ2-5	TRBV7-2	-
CASSPHHMNTEAFF	TGTGCCAGCAGCCCTCACCACATGAACACTGAAGCTTTCTTT	-	TRBJ1-1	TRBV5-5	-
CASSLGGNNSPLHF	TGTGCCAGCAGCTTAGGGGGAAATAATTCACCCCTCCACTTT	-	TRBJ1-6	TRBV5-4	-
CASRKRDNTEAFF	TGTGCCAGCAGAAAAAGAGATAACACTGAAGCTTTCTTT	-	TRBJ1-1	TRBV6-5	-
CASSSRGETGAIATGELFF	TGTGCCAGCAGCTCCCGGGGGGAGACAGGGGCGATAGCCACCGGGGAGCTGTTTTTT	once	TRBJ2-2	TRBV7-6	-
CASSSNQGNVLTF	TGTGCCAGCAGCTCAAATCAGGGCAACGTCCTGACTTTC	-	TRBJ2-6	TRBV5-4	-
CASSSRERQPQHF	TGTGCCAGCAGCTCCAGGGAACGGCAGCCCCAGCATTTT	few	TRBJ1-5	TRBV12-3/TRBV12-4	-
CASRVGQLIKTEAFF	TGTGCCAGCAGGGTGGGACAGCTGATTAAGACTGAAGCTTTCTTT	-	TRBJ1-1	TRBV6-5	TRBD1
CASSEAGQSLGTEAFF	TGTGCCAGCAGTGAAGCGGGACAGTCTTTGGGCACTGAAGCTTTCTTT	-	TRBJ1-1	TRBV2	TRBD1
CASSMKLASIQLYSSTDTQYF	TGCGCCAGCAGCATGAAACTAGCGAGTATTCAACTCTATTCTAGCACAGATACGCAGTATTTT	-	TRBJ2-3	TRBV10-1	TRBD2
CASRTGTGWRDTQYF	TGTGCCAGCAGGACCGGGACAGGGTGGAGAGATACGCAGTATTTT	-	TRBJ2-3	TRBV6-5	TRBD1
CASSPSTGEQFF	TGCGCCAGCAGCCCATCCACGGGTGAGCAGTTCTTC	-	TRBJ2-1	TRBV4-3	-
CASSAHRGLATGELFF	TGTGCCAGCAGCGCCCACAGGGGGCTGGCCACCGGGGAGCTGTTTTTT	-	TRBJ2-2	TRBV7-3	TRBD1
CASSLGRAGQNIQYF	TGTGCCAGCAGCCTAGGTCGGGCAGGCCAAAACATTCAGTACTTC	-	TRBJ2-4	TRBV7-2	-
CASSDLSGGDDEQFF	TGTGCCAGCAGTGACTTAAGCGGGGGGGATGATGAGCAGTTCTTC	-	TRBJ2-1	TRBV6-4	TRBD2
CASSLNLASPNTGELFF	TGTGCCAGCAGCTTAAACCTCGCGAGTCCCAACACCGGGGAGCTGTTTTTT	-	TRBJ2-2	TRBV7-3	-
CASSETGGGTEQFF	TGCGCCAGCAGCGAAACCGGTGGGGGAACGGAGCAGTTCTTC	-	TRBJ2-1	TRBV5-1	-
CASSWGQSSNQPQHF	TGTGCCAGCAGCTGGGGACAAAGCAGCAATCAGCCCCAGCATTTT	once	TRBJ1-5	TRBV5-6	-
CASSQGGGGTYTF	TGTGCCAGCAGCCAAGGCGGTGGAGGGACCTACACCTTC	few	TRBJ1-2	TRBV3-1/TRBV3-2	-
CASSPEWNTEAFF	TGTGCCAGCAGCCCCGAGTGGAACACTGAAGCTTTCTTT	-	TRBJ1-1	TRBV5-8	-
CASSYGRGLPGHEQYF	TGTGCCAGCAGTTACGGTAGGGGGCTACCTGGTCACGAGCAGTACTTC	-	TRBJ2-7	TRBV6-5	TRBD1
CASSQVEGRDTEAFF	TGTGCCAGCAGCCAAGTCGAGGGGCGTGACACTGAAGCTTTCTTT	once	TRBJ1-1	TRBV3-1/TRBV3-2	-
CASSQQYATVRDGYTF	TGTGCCAGCAGCCAACAGTACGCGACAGTGCGGGACGGCTACACCTTC	once	TRBJ1-2	TRBV7-9	-
CASSLVEGLYEQYF	TGCGCCAGCAGCCTCGTGGAGGGTCTCTACGAGCAGTACTTC	-	TRBJ2-7	TRBV4-1	-
CASNPKGHSTEKLFF	TGTGCCAGCAACCCTAAGGGACATTCTACTGAAAAACTGTTTTTT	-	TRBJ1-4	TRBV9	-
CASSSRGVSEAFF	TGTGCCAGCAGCTCCCGGGGAGTCAGTGAAGCTTTCTTT	-	TRBJ1-1	TRBV7-3	-
CASSLTGGTSPLHF	TGTGCCAGCAGTCTTACAGGGGGCACCTCACCCCTCCACTTT	-	TRBJ1-6	TRBV6-6	TRBD1
CASSPSTLYGYTF	TGTGCCAGCAGCCCTTCGACCCTCTATGGCTACACCTTC	-	TRBJ1-2	TRBV7-8	-
CAWSVSGELFF	TGTGCCTGGAGTGTATCCGGGGAGCTGTTTTTT	once	TRBJ2-2	TRBV30	-
CASNEAGQSNSPLHF	TGCGCCAGCAATGAGGCCGGACAGTCGAATTCACCCCTCCACTTT	-	TRBJ1-6	TRBV5-1	-